What follows are 11 T cell receptor beta chains derived from one specimen sequenced in a study of T cell repertoires in cytomegalovirus infection (dated by TCRdb to the late 2010s). The treatment or condition tag for this specimen amounts to: in vitro stimulation with specific CMV peptide epitopes to enrich CMV-specific T cells. The instrument was an Illumina HiSeq 1500. The public sequencing data were trimmed at Q25 with fastp and processed into clonotypes with MiXCR by TCRdb, which kept only in-frame beta chains. Rows merge per CDR3 protein into single entries with the most common DNA and genes. The sample has 640,000 or so distinct CDR3 sequences on record, 30% to 35% of them singletons. The leading ten clones occupy 15% to 20% of the sample. No cognate antigen is known for these TCRs. Material: cultured PBMCs, obtained from culture after CMV antigen stimulation. Receptors were obtained from a human donor in good health (CMV status not recorded). Some clones in this sample may be carry-over from other donors' samples.

This clonotype was seen at least ten times. The chain couples TRBV7-9 to TRBJ1-1, with D perhaps matching TRBD1 (5 bases). Germline loops: CDR1 SEHNR, CDR2 FQNEAQ (reference sequence). V shed 5 bases and J shed 4 bases, with 11 bases lying between them. This CDR3 comprises 13 residues. CDR3 loop: CASSEGMGTEAFF. CDR3 coding DNA: TGTGCCAGCAGCGAGGGGATGGGCACTGAAGCTTTCTTT.

This clonotype was detected ten times or more. The chain recombines TRBV7-2 with TRBJ2-7; the D is unclear. The CDR3 consists of 15 residues. CDR1 and CDR2 (germline): SGHTA, FQGNSA. V was cut by 1 base and J by 2 bases, with 12 bases left in between. The CDR3 is CASSLVSGTPYEQYF. The CDR3 DNA sequence: TGTGCCAGCAGCTTAGTGTCTGGAACCCCCTACGAGCAGTACTTC.

Here the CDR3 DNA reads TGTGCCAGCAGCTTAGGTCTGACAGATTACAATGAGCAGTTCTTC. The encoded protein is CASSLGLTDYNEQFF. The chain recombines TRBV7-2 with TRBJ2-1; weak D call: TRBD1 (5 bases). V lost 1 base and J lost 4, with 11 bases in between. The germline CDR1 and CDR2 sequences are SGHTA and FQGNSA. The CDR3 covers 15 residues.

V usage is TRBV5-4 and J usage is TRBJ2-2; 7 bases are shared with TRBD2. The V segment lost 5 bases and the J segment 7 bases; nucleotides outside the gene matches: 11. The CDR3 runs to 15 residues. The V gene's germline CDR1 is SGHNT and CDR2 YYREEE (reference sequence). CDR3 sequence reads: CASRRAGTTNGELFF. Here the CDR3 DNA reads TGTGCCAGCAGGCGAGCCGGGACTACTAACGGGGAGCTGTTTTTT.

The chain employs TRBV12-3 or TRBV12-4 and TRBJ2-7; 7 nucleotides line up with TRBD2. The CDR3 sequence is 15 residues long. V dropped 6 bases and J dropped 3; count of bases not matched to a gene: 11. Here the CDR3 reads CASRTSGGKVYEQYF. CDR3 bases: TGTGCCAGCAGGACGTCCGGGGGGAAAGTCTACGAGCAGTACTTC.

The chain combines TRBV19 with TRBJ1-2, with D hard to call. Trimming removed 10 bases from V and 6 bases from J, with 21 bases in between. Germline V gives CDR1 LNHDA, CDR2 SQIVND (reference sequence). This CDR3 region has 14 residues. The CDR3 nucleotides read TGTGCCACCTCCACGGGAGGGCAGTGGAATGGCTACACCTTC. Its protein is CATSTGGQWNGYTF.

The chain links TRBV29-1 to TRBJ2-3; no clear D gene. The CDR3 extends over 14 amino acids. CDR1 SQVTM and CDR2 ANQGSEA come from the germline V gene. Trimming pared 8 bases from V and 2 bases from J, leaving 17 bases between. CDR3 protein: CSSTEDVATDTQYF. The CDR3 DNA follows: TGCAGCTCCACCGAGGACGTAGCCACAGATACGCAGTATTTT.

The sample holds a few counts of this clonotype. V is TRBV11-2 and J is TRBJ2-6, with D perhaps TRBD1 (5 bases). Deletions cut 5 bases from V and 0 bases from J, with 11 bases between. Germline CDR1 and CDR2: SGHAT and FQNNGV. There are 16 residues in the CDR3. CDR3 DNA sequence: TGTGCCAGCAGCGCAGGGTTGTTCTCTGGGGCCAACGTCCTGACTTTC. This encodes CASSAGLFSGANVLTF.

This clonotype was observed a handful of times. This chain connects TRBV28 to TRBJ1-6; no reliable D call. CDR1 is MDHEN and CDR2 is SYDVKM in the germline V gene. The CDR3 contains 14 residues. V dropped 5 bases and J dropped 7 bases, with 12 bases sitting between them. The CDR3 DNA sequence: TGTGCCAGCAGTAGAGTGGTGGGGAATTCACCCCTCCACTTT. This translates into CASSRVVGNSPLHF. The variable domain in full, completed from reference TRBV28 and TRBJ1-6, reads DVKVTQSSRYLVKRTGEKVFLECVQDMDHENMFWYRQDPGLGLRLIYFSYDVKMKEKGDIPEGYSVSREKKERFSLILESASTNQTSMYLCASSRVVGNSPLHFGNGTRLTVT.

This clonotype came up a few times. V is TRBV12-3 or TRBV12-4 and J is TRBJ2-7; D not certain. V shed 3 bases and J shed 6 bases, with 15 bases lying between them. This CDR3 has 14 amino acids. This CDR3 is CASSLAHVPGEQYF. The CDR3 bases are TGTGCCAGCAGTTTGGCGCACGTACCTGGCGAGCAGTACTTC.

The gene calls are TRBV10-3 and TRBJ1-5; 7 bases fit TRBD1. The germline gives CDR1 ENHRY, CDR2 SYGVKD. CDR3 length: 15 residues. The V gene end was trimmed by 2 bases and the J gene end by 3 bases; junction bases not matched to a gene: 4. CDR3 loop: CAISEGQGVNQPQHF. The CDR3 nucleotides are TGTGCCATCAGTGAGGGGCAGGGGGTCAATCAGCCCCAGCATTTT.